This entry lists 11 T cell receptor beta chains sequenced from one sample in a study of control samples from healthy donors and cancer patients. Measured with immunoSEQ multiplex PCR; TCRdb has only the in-frame clones, and not every one. The sample shows fewer than 200,000 clones, 96% of them seen only once. Sequencing used blood. These TCRs come from a woman aged 25 to 39 in good health.

The chain has TRBV5-8 and TRBJ2-1; TRBD1 agrees at 7 bases. Germline-derived CDR1 and CDR2 are SGHTS and YDEGEE. Unmatched junction bases numbered 12, after V lost 4 bases and J lost 2 bases. The CDR3 has 17 amino acids. The CDR3 DNA reads as TGTGCCAGCAGCGGTGGGTGGGACAGTTTTCCCTACAATGAGCAGTTCTTC. It encodes CASSGGWDSFPYNEQFF.

This chain uses TRBV28 with TRBJ1-6; weak D call: TRBD1 (5 bases). V was clipped by 6 bases and J by 8 bases, with 14 bases between them. CDR1 and CDR2 from the germline V gene are MDHEN and SYDVKM. The CDR3 extends over 14 amino acids. CDR3 protein: CASSPGGLYSPLHF. As DNA, the CDR3 is TGTGCCAGCAGCCCCGGGGGTCTTTATTCACCCCTCCACTTT.

The rearrangement joins TRBV14 to TRBJ1-1; no reliable D call. CDR1 SGHDN and CDR2 FVKESK come from the germline V gene. V was trimmed by 0 bases and J by 10 bases, leaving 15 bases between them. This CDR3 contains 14 residues. The CDR3 spells CASSQELAAGGAFF. CDR3 bases: TGTGCCAGCAGCCAAGAGTTGGCGGCCGGTGGAGCTTTCTTT.

The rearrangement links TRBV28 to TRBJ2-3, with 10 bases matching TRBD2. The CDR3 sequence is 17 residues long. The V gene's germline CDR1 is MDHEN and CDR2 SYDVKM. Trimming took 6 bases from V and 4 from J; bases not matched to a gene: 13. CDR3 protein: CASSKTERGGLPDTQYF. The CDR3 bases are TGTGCCAGCAGCAAAACGGAGCGGGGGGGGCTCCCAGATACGCAGTATTTT. Looking up the rest from reference TRBV28 and TRBJ2-3 gives the full variable domain: DVKVTQSSRYLVKRTGEKVFLECVQDMDHENMFWYRQDPGLGLRLIYFSYDVKMKEKGDIPEGYSVSREKKERFSLILESASTNQTSMYLCASSKTERGGLPDTQYFGPGTRLTVL.

This chain links TRBV21-1 with TRBJ1-1; the table's D call TRBD1 went unverified against the DNA. TRBV21-1 is classified as a pseudogene. There are 13 residues in the CDR3. The CDR3 loop is CASSIEGQGDAFF. In DNA form, the CDR3 reads TGTGCCAGCAGCATCGAAGGACAGGGGGACGCTTTCTTT.

The rearrangement uses TRBV5-8 and TRBJ1-2, with 9 bases lining up with TRBD1. This CDR3 contains 14 residues. Losses at the gene ends were 4 bases for V and 0 bases for J; bases not matched to a gene: 1. Germline CDR1 and CDR2: SGHTS and YDEGEE. The CDR3 spells CASSRDRANYGYTF. CDR3 nucleotide sequence: TGTGCCAGCAGCCGGGACAGGGCTAACTATGGCTACACCTTC.

The chain recombines TRBV11-3 with TRBJ2-1; no reliable D call. The CDR3 totals 15 residues. V lost 4 bases, J lost 0 bases, and 10 bases lay in between. Germline V gene sequence: CDR1 SGHNT, CDR2 YENEEA. The CDR3 DNA reads TGTGCCAGCAGCTCCGGAGCCAGCTCCTACAATGAGCAGTTCTTC. The encoded protein is CASSSGASSYNEQFF. The variable domain in full, with the rest retrieved from reference TRBV11-3 and TRBJ2-1, is EAGVVQSPRYKIIEKKQPVAFWCNPISGHNTLYWYLQNLGQGPELLIRYENEEAVDDSQLPKDRFSAERLKGVDSTLKIQPAELGDSAVYLCASSSGASSYNEQFFGPGTRLTVL.

This chain uses TRBV5-1 with TRBJ2-3; weak D call: TRBD2 (6 bases). Per the germline V gene, CDR1 is SGHRS and CDR2 is YFSETQ. Trimming pared 0 bases from V and 0 bases from J, leaving 11 bases between. The CDR3 extends over 16 amino acids. CDR3 residues: CASSLAGRGSTDTQYF. CDR3 in DNA: TGCGCCAGCAGCTTGGCCGGGCGGGGTAGCACAGATACGCAGTATTTT. The full variable domain, with the rest looked up from reference TRBV5-1 and TRBJ2-3, is KAGVTQTPRYLIKTRGQQVTLSCSPISGHRSVSWYQQTPGQGLQFLFEYFSETQRNKGNFPGRFSGRQFSNSRSEMNVSTLELGDSALYLCASSLAGRGSTDTQYFGPGTRLTVL.

The CDR3 loop is CASSRGRFNSPLHF. The CDR3 DNA reads TGTGCCAGCAGCAGAGGCCGATTTAATTCACCCCTCCACTTT. J is TRBJ1-6 and V is TRBV7-8; D is unresolved. Trimming left V 5 bases short and J 6 bases short, with 11 bases between. The CDR3 covers 14 residues. Germline CDR1 reads SGHVS; CDR2 reads FQNEAQ.

V is TRBV7-2 and J is TRBJ2-7; D remains ambiguous. There are 13 residues in the CDR3. The germline V and J ends were trimmed by 0 bases and 3 bases, with 6 bases remaining between them. Germline assignment: CDR1 SGHTA and CDR2 FQGNSA. CDR3 bases: TGTGCCAGCAGCTTAGCCGGCAACTACGAGCAGTACTTC. Its protein product is CASSLAGNYEQYF. Together with reference TRBV7-2 and TRBJ2-7, the CDR3 gives the full variable domain: GAGVSQSPSNKVTEKGKDVELRCDPISGHTALYWYRQSLGQGLEFLIYFQGNSAPDKSGLPSDRFSAERTGGSVSTLTIQRTQQEDSAVYLCASSLAGNYEQYFGPGTRLTVT.

This sequence joins TRBV28 and TRBJ2-7; 7 bases are a match to TRBD2. This CDR3 comprises 14 residues. Per germline, CDR1 MDHEN and CDR2 SYDVKM. J was trimmed by 3 bases and V by 6 bases; bases with no gene match: 8. CDR3 protein: CASSRGRGDYEQYF. DNA of the CDR3: TGTGCCAGCAGCCGAGGGAGGGGAGACTACGAGCAGTACTTC. Full variable domain (rest looked up from reference TRBV28 and TRBJ2-7): DVKVTQSSRYLVKRTGEKVFLECVQDMDHENMFWYRQDPGLGLRLIYFSYDVKMKEKGDIPEGYSVSREKKERFSLILESASTNQTSMYLCASSRGRGDYEQYFGPGTRLTVT.